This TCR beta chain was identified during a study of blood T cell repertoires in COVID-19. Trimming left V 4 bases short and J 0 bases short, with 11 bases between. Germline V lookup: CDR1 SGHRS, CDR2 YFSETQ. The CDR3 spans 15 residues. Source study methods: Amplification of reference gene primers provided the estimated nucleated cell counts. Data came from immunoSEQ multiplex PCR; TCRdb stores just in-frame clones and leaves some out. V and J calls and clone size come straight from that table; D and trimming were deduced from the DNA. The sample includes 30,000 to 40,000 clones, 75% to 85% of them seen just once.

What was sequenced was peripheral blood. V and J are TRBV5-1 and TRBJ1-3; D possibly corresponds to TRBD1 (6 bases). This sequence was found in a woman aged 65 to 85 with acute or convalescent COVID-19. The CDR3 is CASSPDRISGNTIYF. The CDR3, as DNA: TGCGCCAGCAGCCCCGACAGGATCTCTGGAAACACCATATATTTT.